A single TCR beta chain is shown here with its context. Its antigen is unknown. This entry belongs to a study of cytomegalovirus exposure and HLA in healthy donors. Study-wide results and caveats: Cytomegalovirus association was listed for about 170 TCR beta chains. According to a subsequent analysis, TCR clusters identified in the first cohort showed a tendency to co-occur across the 120 or so validation repertoires.

Clones were read by immunoSEQ multiplex PCR, and TCRdb kept only the in-frame ones, dropping some. The repertoire holds 150,000 to 250,000 clones, with approximately 78% as singletons. This sequence originates from a woman aged 25 to 39 in good health and CMV-seronegative. Specimen: PBMCs.

The CDR3 reads CASSPRAYRARGNEQFF. In nucleotides, the CDR3 is TGTGCCAGCAGTCCCAGGGCCTACAGGGCCCGGGGCAATGAGCAGTTCTTC. The chain couples TRBV28 to TRBJ2-1; tentative D call: TRBD1 (6 bases). CDR1 is MDHEN and CDR2 is SYDVKM in the germline V gene. The CDR3 runs 17 residues. The V end lost 5 bases, the J end lost 6 bases, and 23 bases lay between the germline ends.